Listed below are T cell receptor beta chains from one sample, sequenced in a study of blood T cell repertoires in COVID-19. Profiled with immunoSEQ multiplex PCR; TCRdb holds only in-frame clones, not every one. The table lists about 240,000 clones, 80% to 90% of them singletons. The sequenced material came from PBMCs or T cells enriched from blood (not recorded which). The receptors come from a woman aged 30 to 39 with acute COVID-19. Both conserved end residues are part of each CDR3. The D gene is left open where the match is weak. Clone size is given for some rows only: seen once, a few or many times, or a class if the clone is expanded.

j_gene | v_gene | d_gene | abundance | CDR3nt | CDR3aa
TRBJ2-4 | TRBV7-9 | . | . | TGTGCCAGCGGCTTCTGGTCGGGGGCCAAAAACATTCAGTACTTC | CASGFWSGAKNIQYF
TRBJ2-7 | TRBV6-5 | TRBD1 | once | TGTGCCAGCAGTTACGAAGGGGGCCCCTACGAGCAGTACTTC | CASSYEGGPYEQYF
TRBJ1-5 | TRBV7-9 | TRBD1 | . | TGTGCCAGCAGCCCCCCCGGGACAGTTCAGCCCCAGCATTTT | CASSPPGTVQPQHF
TRBJ2-7 | TRBV28 | TRBD1 | once | TGTGCCAGCAGCCGGGGACAGGGGCCCTACGAGCAGTACTTC | CASSRGQGPYEQYF
TRBJ2-2 | TRBV11-2 | . | . | TGTGCCAGCAGCTCTACGGGATCTCACACCGGGGAGCTGTTTTTT | CASSSTGSHTGELFF
TRBJ1-5 | TRBV10-3 | . | . | TGTGCCATCAGTGAGTCCGGAGGTGAGCAGCCCCAGCATTTT | CAISESGGEQPQHF
TRBJ2-3 | TRBV20-1 | . | . | TGCAGTGCTACTACCACAGATACGCAGTATTTT | CSATTTDTQYF
TRBJ2-7 | TRBV2 | . | . | TGTGCCAGCAGTGAAGAGGGGACTGGAGCGGAAAACTACGAGCAGTACTTC | CASSEEGTGAENYEQYF
TRBJ1-3 | TRBV5-5 | TRBD1 | . | TGTGCCAGCAGCTTGGAGGGGGCCACTGGAAACACCATATATTTT | CASSLEGATGNTIYF
TRBJ1-6 | TRBV9 | . | . | TGTGCCAGCAGCGTAAAACAGGGCAGTTCACCCCTCCACTTT | CASSVKQGSSPLHF
TRBJ1-2 | TRBV30 | TRBD1 | . | TGTGCCTGGTCCGGGACAGGGACCTATGGCTACACCTTC | CAWSGTGTYGYTF
TRBJ1-1 | TRBV19 | . | . | TGTGCCAGTAGGGAGAGGGATGTGGGCACTGAAGCTTTCTTT | CASRERDVGTEAFF
TRBJ1-2 | TRBV7-8 | TRBD1 | . | TGTGCCAGCGGAGACAGGGTTGGGAACTATGGCTACACCTTC | CASGDRVGNYGYTF
TRBJ1-5 | TRBV4-1 | . | . | TGCGCCAGCAGCCTCGCAATGGCCGGACATCAGGCCCAGCATTTT | CASSLAMAGHQAQHF
TRBJ1-5 | TRBV7-9 | . | . | TGTGCCAGCAGCTTAGGGGGGGAGAGCAATCAGCCCCAGCATTTT | CASSLGGESNQPQHF
TRBJ1-5 | TRBV6-4 | TRBD1 | . | TGTGCCAGCAGTGCGACAGGGGGTTACAATCAGCCCCAGCATTTT | CASSATGGYNQPQHF
TRBJ2-4 | TRBV19 | . | . | TGTGCCAGTAGTATAGGGGCCCTGGCAGGGGTAGCCAAAAACATTCAGTACTTC | CASSIGALAGVAKNIQYF
TRBJ1-1 | TRBV5-6 | . | . | TGTGCCAGCAGCTCCTGGGGGCTGAACACTGAAGCTTTCTTT | CASSSWGLNTEAFF
TRBJ2-3 | TRBV5-1 | TRBD2 | once | TGCGCCAGCAGCTTGGTGCCAGCGGGGAGCACAGATACGCAGTATTTT | CASSLVPAGSTDTQYF
TRBJ2-2 | TRBV20-1 | . | . | TGCAGTGCTAGTCTGGGGGGGGCAATAGAGACCGGGGAGCTGTTTTTT | CSASLGGAIETGELFF
TRBJ2-1 | TRBV6-5 | . | . | TGTGCCAGCAGTCTCCGGCTAGCAAGCAATGAGCAGTTCTTC | CASSLRLASNEQFF
TRBJ2-1 | TRBV19 | TRBD2 | . | TGTGCCAGTACACAAGCGGGGGGTCTTAATGAGCAGTTCTTC | CASTQAGGLNEQFF
TRBJ2-2 | TRBV30 | TRBD2 | . | TGTGCCTGGGGGGGACTAGTTGTCACCGGGGAGCTGTTTTTT | CAWGGLVVTGELFF
TRBJ1-2 | TRBV2 | . | once | TGTGCCAGCAGCCCACAGGGAAGCAGCTATGGCTACACCTTC | CASSPQGSSYGYTF
TRBJ1-2 | TRBV18 | . | . | TGTGCCAGCTCACCAGGACAGTTATCGGACACCTTC | CASSPGQLSDTF
TRBJ1-4 | TRBV5-6 | TRBD1 | . | TGTGCCAGCAGCTCTACAGGGGGCCGGGCTAATGAAAAACTGTTTTTT | CASSSTGGRANEKLFF
TRBJ2-4 | TRBV9 | . | once | TGTGCCAGCAGCGTAGGCTTTGACAACATAGCCAAAAACATTCAGTACTTC | CASSVGFDNIAKNIQYF
TRBJ1-6 | TRBV5-1 | . | once | TGCGCCAGCAGCTTGGAGGGACATCTTAATTCACCCCTCCACTTT | CASSLEGHLNSPLHF
TRBJ1-1 | TRBV11-3 | . | . | TGTGCCAGCAGCTCCGGTGGGCTGTCTTTCTTT | CASSSGGLSFF
TRBJ1-2 | TRBV7-2 | . | . | TGTGCCAGCAGCTTAGTAGACGTAGGGGCCTATGGCTACACCTTC | CASSLVDVGAYGYTF
TRBJ2-5 | TRBV24-1 | TRBD1 | . | TGTGCCACCAGTGATCCCAGGACAGGGTCCCAGCGGGAGACCCAGTACTTC | CATSDPRTGSQRETQYF
TRBJ2-3 | TRBV5-1 | TRBD2 | . | TGCGCCAGCAGCGATAGCGGGGTCACAGATACGCAGTATTTT | CASSDSGVTDTQYF
TRBJ2-1 | TRBV29-1 | TRBD2 | . | TGCAGCGTCGCCCCGGGACTAATGAATGAGCAGTTCTTC | CSVAPGLMNEQFF
TRBJ1-1 | TRBV19 | . | few | TGTGCCAGTGGGCCGTTGGGTACTGAAGCTTTCTTT | CASGPLGTEAFF
TRBJ2-7 | TRBV5-1 | . | . | TGCGCCAGCAGCTTGGAGTGGGGGGACGCCTACGAGCAGTACTTC | CASSLEWGDAYEQYF
TRBJ2-7 | TRBV15 | . | . | TGTGCCACCAGCAGTGAGGATATCTCCTACGAGCAGTACTTC | CATSSEDISYEQYF
TRBJ2-1 | TRBV7-6 | . | . | TGTGCCAGCAGCCTCGAGATCCGGGACTCTCAGCAGTTCTTC | CASSLEIRDSQQFF
TRBJ1-2 | TRBV14 | . | . | TGTGCCAGCAGCCCCTTAGGGGTCGATAACTATGGCTACACCTTC | CASSPLGVDNYGYTF
TRBJ2-7 | TRBV14 | TRBD2 | . | TGTGCCACCAAACGGGGGGGCTTTTCCGAGCAGTACTTC | CATKRGGFSEQYF
TRBJ1-1 | TRBV9 | . | . | TGTGCCAGCAGCGGGGGAGGTGCTCGGGAGAACACTGAAGCTTTCTTT | CASSGGGARENTEAFF
TRBJ1-5 | TRBV6-4 | . | . | TGTGCCAGCAGTGTGACAGGCGAGGGCAATCAGCCCCAGCATTTT | CASSVTGEGNQPQHF
TRBJ2-7 | TRBV5-4 | . | . | TGTGCCAGCAGCTTGGAACTCGCCCCAGGTATACCTTCCTACGAGCAGTACTTC | CASSLELAPGIPSYEQYF
TRBJ1-1 | TRBV13 | TRBD1 | . | TGTGCCATCCGTCTCGACAGGGTTGAAGCTTTCTTT | CAIRLDRVEAFF
TRBJ1-2 | TRBV27 | . | . | TGTGCCAGCAGTCCCTCAGGATGGTTGGATGGCTACACCTTC | CASSPSGWLDGYTF
TRBJ2-2 | TRBV2 | . | . | TGTGCCAGCAGTGAGCGGGGTGTCGGGGAGCTGTTTTTT | CASSERGVGELFF
TRBJ1-1 | TRBV5-6 | . | . | TGTGCCAGCAGCAGAACAGGACTGAACACTGAAGCTTTCTTT | CASSRTGLNTEAFF
TRBJ2-5 | TRBV5-1 | . | . | TGCGCCAGCAGCTCTCTAACAGGGGCCGGGAGAGAGACCCAGTACTTC | CASSSLTGAGRETQYF
TRBJ1-1 | TRBV7-2 | . | few | TGTGCCAGCAGCTTATTCGGGGGTGAAGCTTTCTTT | CASSLFGGEAFF
TRBJ1-1 | TRBV19 | . | . | TGTGCCAGTAGTATGGGGGGGCCGGGAACTGAAGCTTTCTTT | CASSMGGPGTEAFF
TRBJ1-2 | TRBV3-1/TRBV3-2 | . | many | TGTGCCAGCAGCCAAGACCAGTCTAACTATGGCTACACCTTC | CASSQDQSNYGYTF
TRBJ2-7 | TRBV4-1 | . | . | TGCGCCAGCAGCCAAGGCGGCCCCTACGAGCAGTACTTC | CASSQGGPYEQYF